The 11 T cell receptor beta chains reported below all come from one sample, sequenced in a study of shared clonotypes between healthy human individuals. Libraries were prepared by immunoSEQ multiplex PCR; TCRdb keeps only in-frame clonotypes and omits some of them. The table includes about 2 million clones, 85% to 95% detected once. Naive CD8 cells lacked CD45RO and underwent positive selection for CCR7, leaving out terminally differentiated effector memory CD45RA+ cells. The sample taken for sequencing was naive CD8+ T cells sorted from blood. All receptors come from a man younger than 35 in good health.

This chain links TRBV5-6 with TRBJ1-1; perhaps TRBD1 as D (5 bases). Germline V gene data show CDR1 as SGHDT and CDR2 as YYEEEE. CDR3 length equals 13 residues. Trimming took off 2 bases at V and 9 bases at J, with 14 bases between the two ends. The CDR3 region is CASSLTGEGKAFF. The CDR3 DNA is TGTGCCAGCAGCTTAACGGGGGAAGGTAAAGCTTTCTTT.

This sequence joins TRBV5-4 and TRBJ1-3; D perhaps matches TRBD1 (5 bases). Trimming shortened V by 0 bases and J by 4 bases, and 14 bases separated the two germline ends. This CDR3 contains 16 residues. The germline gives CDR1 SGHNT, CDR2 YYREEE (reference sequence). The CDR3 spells CASSLGLGGTGNTIYF. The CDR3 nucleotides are TGTGCCAGCAGCTTGGGCCTTGGGGGAACCGGAAACACCATATATTTT.

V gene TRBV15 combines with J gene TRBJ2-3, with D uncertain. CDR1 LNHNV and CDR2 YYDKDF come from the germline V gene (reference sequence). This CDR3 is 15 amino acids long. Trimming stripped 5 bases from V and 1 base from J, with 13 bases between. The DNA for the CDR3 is TGTGCCACCAGCTTATCGCCAGCCCGCACAGATACGCAGTATTTT. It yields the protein CATSLSPARTDTQYF. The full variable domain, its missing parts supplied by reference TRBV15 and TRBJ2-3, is DAMVIQNPRYQVTQFGKPVTLSCSQTLNHNVMYWYQQKSSQAPKLLFHYYDKDFNNEADTPDNFQSRRPNTSFCFLDIRSPGLGDTAMYLCATSLSPARTDTQYFGPGTRLTVL.

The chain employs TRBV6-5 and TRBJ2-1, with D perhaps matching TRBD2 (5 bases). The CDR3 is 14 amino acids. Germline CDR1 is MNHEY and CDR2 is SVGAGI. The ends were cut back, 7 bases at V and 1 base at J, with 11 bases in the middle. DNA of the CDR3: TGTGCCAGCACGGGGTCTGGTTCCTACAATGAGCAGTTCTTC. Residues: CASTGSGSYNEQFF.

The CDR3: CASSVAGFTGSGYTF. Here the CDR3 DNA reads TGTGCCAGCAGCGTAGCTGGATTTACCGGGAGTGGCTACACCTTC. The chain joins TRBV9 to TRBJ1-2; no clear D. V was cut by 0 bases and J by 7 bases, with 16 bases left in between. The germline gives CDR1 SGDLS, CDR2 YYNGEE. The CDR3 length is 15 residues. The complete variable domain, with remaining parts taken from reference TRBV9 and TRBJ1-2, reads DSGVTQTPKHLITATGQRVTLRCSPRSGDLSVYWYQQSLDQGLQFLIQYYNGEERAKGNILERFSAQQFPDLHSELNLSSLELGDSALYFCASSVAGFTGSGYTFGSGTRLTVV.

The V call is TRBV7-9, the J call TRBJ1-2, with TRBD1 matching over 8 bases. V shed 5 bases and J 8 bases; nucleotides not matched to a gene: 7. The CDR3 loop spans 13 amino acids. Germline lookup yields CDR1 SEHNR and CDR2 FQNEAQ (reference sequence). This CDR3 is CASSPQGAGGYTF. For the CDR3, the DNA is TGTGCCAGCAGCCCCCAGGGGGCGGGGGGCTACACCTTC.

The CDR3 nucleotides are TGTGCCAGCAGCTATGCGGCCGAAAGGACTGAAGCTTTCTTT. Amino acids: CASSYAAERTEAFF. The rearrangement uses TRBV6-5 and TRBJ1-1, with no clear D. CDR1 and CDR2 (germline): MNHEY, SVGAGI. The CDR3 is made up of 14 amino acids. The ends were cut back, 6 bases at V and 5 bases at J, with 16 bases in the middle.

CDR3 sequence: CASSGDPGYTF. For the CDR3, the DNA is TGTGCCAGCAGTGGCGATCCTGGCTACACCTTC. The chain recombines TRBV2 with TRBJ1-2; D not certain. V gave up 4 bases and J gave up 7 bases, with 7 bases separating them. Germline V gives CDR1 SNHLY, CDR2 FYNNEI. This CDR3 has 11 residues.

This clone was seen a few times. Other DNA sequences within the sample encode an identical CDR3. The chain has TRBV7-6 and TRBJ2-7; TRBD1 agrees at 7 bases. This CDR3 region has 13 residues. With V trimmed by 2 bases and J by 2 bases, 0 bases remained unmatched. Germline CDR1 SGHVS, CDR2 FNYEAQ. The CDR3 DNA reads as TGTGCCAGCAGCTTACAGGGGGCCTACGAGCAGTACTTC. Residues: CASSLQGAYEQYF. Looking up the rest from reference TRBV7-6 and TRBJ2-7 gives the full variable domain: GAGVSQSPRYKVTKRGQDVALRCDPISGHVSLYWYRQALGQGPEFLTYFNYEAQQDKSGLPNDRFSAERPEGSISTLTIQRTEQRDSAMYRCASSLQGAYEQYFGPGTRLTVT.

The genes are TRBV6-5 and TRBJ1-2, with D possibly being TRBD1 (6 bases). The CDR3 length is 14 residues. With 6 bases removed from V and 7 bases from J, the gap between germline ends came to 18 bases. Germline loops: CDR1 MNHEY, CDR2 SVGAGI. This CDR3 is CASRKATGLVGYTF. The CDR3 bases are TGTGCCAGCAGAAAGGCCACAGGGCTAGTTGGCTACACCTTC.

CDR3 DNA: TGTGCCAGCAGTGATGGGAACGGGGTCACAGATACGCAGTATTTT. Amino acids: CASSDGNGVTDTQYF. This sequence joins TRBV2 and TRBJ2-3; D may be TRBD2 (5 bases). CDR1 SNHLY and CDR2 FYNNEI come from the germline V gene. Trimming shortened V by 3 bases and J by 2 bases, and 12 bases separated the two germline ends. This CDR3 has 15 residues.